This TCR beta chain was retrieved from a study of T cell repertoires in cytomegalovirus infection. About the study: Public signatures in TCR beta pointed to CMV infection and matching HLA type. General study findings and limits: CMV-specific HLA-C-restricted TCR beta clonotypes dominated the ex vivo response. The study identified carriers of CMV plus the relevant HLA from cumulative public TCR beta family frequency.

TCRdb called the reads again in MiXCR, with one record for every CDR3 protein. Of a few hundred thousand distinct CDR3 sequences in the sample, 9.1% were seen once. About this clonotype: Antigen: not known.

V lost 0 bases and J 1 base, leaving 14 bases between the germline ends. This CDR3 comprises 17 residues. Germline CDR1 SGHDT, CDR2 YYEEEE. The specimen was PBMCs. The chain links TRBV5-6 to TRBJ2-1; possible D gene TRBD2, 7 bases. The source is a human donor in good health (CMV status not recorded). Some clones in this sample may be carry-over from other donors' samples. CDR3 DNA: TGTGCCAGCAGCTTGGGGTGGGGGGGCGTGTCCTACAATGAGCAGTTCTTC. This gives the protein CASSLGWGGVSYNEQFF.